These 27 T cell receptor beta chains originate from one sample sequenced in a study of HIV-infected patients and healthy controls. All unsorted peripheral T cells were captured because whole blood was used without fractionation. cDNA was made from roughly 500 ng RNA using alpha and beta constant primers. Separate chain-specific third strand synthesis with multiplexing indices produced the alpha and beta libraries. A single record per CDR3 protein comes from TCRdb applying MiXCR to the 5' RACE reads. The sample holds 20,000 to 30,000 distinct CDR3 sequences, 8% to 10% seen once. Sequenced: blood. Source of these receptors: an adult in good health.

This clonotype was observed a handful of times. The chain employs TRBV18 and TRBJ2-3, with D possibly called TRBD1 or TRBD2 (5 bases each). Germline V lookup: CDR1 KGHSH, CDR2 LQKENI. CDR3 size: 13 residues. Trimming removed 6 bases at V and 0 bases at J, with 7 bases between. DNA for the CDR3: TGTGCCAGCTCTGGGGGAAGCACAGATACGCAGTATTTT. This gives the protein CASSGGSTDTQYF. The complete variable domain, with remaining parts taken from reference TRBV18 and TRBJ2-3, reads NAGVMQNPRHLVRRRGQEARLRCSPMKGHSHVYWYRQLPEEGLKFMVYLQKENIIDESGMPKERFSAEFPKEGPSILRIQQVVRGDSAAYFCASSGGSTDTQYFGPGTRLTVL.

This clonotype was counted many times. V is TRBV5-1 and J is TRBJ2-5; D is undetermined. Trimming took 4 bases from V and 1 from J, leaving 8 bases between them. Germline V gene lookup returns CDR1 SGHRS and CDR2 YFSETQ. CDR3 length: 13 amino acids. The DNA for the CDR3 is TGCGCCAGCAGCATCGGAACCCAAGAGACCCAGTACTTC. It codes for CASSIGTQETQYF. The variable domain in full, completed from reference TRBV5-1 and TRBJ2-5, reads KAGVTQTPRYLIKTRGQQVTLSCSPISGHRSVSWYQQTPGQGLQFLFEYFSETQRNKGNFPGRFSGRQFSNSRSEMNVSTLELGDSALYLCASSIGTQETQYFGPGTRLLVL.

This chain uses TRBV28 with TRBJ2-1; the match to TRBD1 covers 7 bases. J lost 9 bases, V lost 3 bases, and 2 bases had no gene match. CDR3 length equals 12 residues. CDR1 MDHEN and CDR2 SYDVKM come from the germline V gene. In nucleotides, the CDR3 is TGTGCCAGCAGTTTGGGGACAGTTGAGCAGTTCTTC. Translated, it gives CASSLGTVEQFF.

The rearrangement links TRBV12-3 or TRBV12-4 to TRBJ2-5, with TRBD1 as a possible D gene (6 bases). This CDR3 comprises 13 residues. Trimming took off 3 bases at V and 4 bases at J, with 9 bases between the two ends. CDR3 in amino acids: CASSFQGRETQYF. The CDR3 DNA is TGTGCCAGCAGTTTCCAGGGGCGAGAGACCCAGTACTTC.

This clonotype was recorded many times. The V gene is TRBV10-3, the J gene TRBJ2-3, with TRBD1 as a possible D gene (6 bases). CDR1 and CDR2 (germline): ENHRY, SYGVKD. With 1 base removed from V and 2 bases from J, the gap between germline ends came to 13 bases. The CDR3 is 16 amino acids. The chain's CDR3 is CAISELGTRDTDTQYF. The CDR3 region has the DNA TGTGCCATCAGTGAGTTAGGGACAAGGGACACAGATACGCAGTATTTT.

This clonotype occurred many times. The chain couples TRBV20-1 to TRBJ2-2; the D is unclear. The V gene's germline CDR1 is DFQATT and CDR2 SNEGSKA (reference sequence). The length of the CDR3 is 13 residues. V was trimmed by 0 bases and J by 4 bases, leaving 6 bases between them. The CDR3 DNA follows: TGCAGTGCTAGAGATCTTAGCACCGGGGAGCTGTTTTTT. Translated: CSARDLSTGELFF.

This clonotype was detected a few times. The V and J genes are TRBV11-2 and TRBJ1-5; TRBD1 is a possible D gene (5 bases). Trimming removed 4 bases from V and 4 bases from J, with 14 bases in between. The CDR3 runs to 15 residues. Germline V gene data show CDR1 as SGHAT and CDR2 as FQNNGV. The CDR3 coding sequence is TGTGCCAGCAGCTGGGGACTGGGAAGGAATCAGCCCCAGCATTTT. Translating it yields CASSWGLGRNQPQHF.

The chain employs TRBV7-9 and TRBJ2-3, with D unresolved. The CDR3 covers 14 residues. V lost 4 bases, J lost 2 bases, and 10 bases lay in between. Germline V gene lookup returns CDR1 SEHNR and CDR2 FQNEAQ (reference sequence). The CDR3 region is CASSSLSPTDTQYF. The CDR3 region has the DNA TGTGCCAGCAGCTCGTTATCCCCCACAGATACGCAGTATTTT.

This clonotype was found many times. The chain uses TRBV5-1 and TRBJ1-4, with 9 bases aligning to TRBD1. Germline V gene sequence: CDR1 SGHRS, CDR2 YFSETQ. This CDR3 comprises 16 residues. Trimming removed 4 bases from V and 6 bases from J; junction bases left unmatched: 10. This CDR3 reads CASSRTGAGRDEKLFF. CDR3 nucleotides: TGCGCCAGCAGCCGGACAGGGGCGGGTCGCGATGAAAAACTGTTTTTT.

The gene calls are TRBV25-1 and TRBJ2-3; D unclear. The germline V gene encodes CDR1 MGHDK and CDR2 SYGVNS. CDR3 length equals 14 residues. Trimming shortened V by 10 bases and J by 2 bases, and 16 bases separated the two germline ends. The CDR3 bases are TGTGCCACACAACAAATAGCTTTCACAGATACGCAGTATTTT. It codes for CATQQIAFTDTQYF. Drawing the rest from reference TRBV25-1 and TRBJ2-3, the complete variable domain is EADIYQTPRYLVIGTGKKITLECSQTMGHDKMYWYQQDPGMELHLIHYSYGVNSTEKGDLSSESTVSRIRTEHFPLTLESARPSHTSQYLCATQQIAFTDTQYFGPGTRLTVL.

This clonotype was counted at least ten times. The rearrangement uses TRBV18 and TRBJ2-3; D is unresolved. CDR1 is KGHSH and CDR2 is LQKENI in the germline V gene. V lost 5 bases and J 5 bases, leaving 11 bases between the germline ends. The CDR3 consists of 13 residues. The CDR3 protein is CASSKDRIDTQYF. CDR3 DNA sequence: TGTGCCAGCTCAAAGGACCGGATAGATACGCAGTATTTT.

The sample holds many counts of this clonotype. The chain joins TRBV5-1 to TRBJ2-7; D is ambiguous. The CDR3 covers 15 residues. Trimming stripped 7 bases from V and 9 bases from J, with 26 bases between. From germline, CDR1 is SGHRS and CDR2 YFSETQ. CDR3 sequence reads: CASYPGLSTLDGQYF. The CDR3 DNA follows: TGCGCCAGCTACCCCGGCCTCTCCACCCTCGACGGGCAGTACTTC.

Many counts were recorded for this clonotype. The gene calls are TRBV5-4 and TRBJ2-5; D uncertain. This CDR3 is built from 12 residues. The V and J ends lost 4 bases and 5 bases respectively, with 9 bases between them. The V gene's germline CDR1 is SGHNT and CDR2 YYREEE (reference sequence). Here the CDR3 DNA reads TGTGCCAGCAGCCCTTACTCTGAGACCCAGTACTTC. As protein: CASSPYSETQYF. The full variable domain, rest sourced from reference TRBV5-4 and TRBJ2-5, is ETGVTQSPTHLIKTRGQQVTLRCSSQSGHNTVSWYQQALGQGPQFIFQYYREEENGRGNFPPRFSGLQFPNYSSELNVNALELDDSALYLCASSPYSETQYFGPGTRLLVL.

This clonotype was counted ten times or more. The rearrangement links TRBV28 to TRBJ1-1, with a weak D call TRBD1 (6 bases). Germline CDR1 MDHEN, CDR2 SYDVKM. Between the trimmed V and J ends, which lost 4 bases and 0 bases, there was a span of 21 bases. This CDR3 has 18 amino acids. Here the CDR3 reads CASSSPGAVLTMNTEAFF. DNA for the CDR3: TGTGCCAGCAGTTCCCCAGGGGCAGTATTAACCATGAACACTGAAGCTTTCTTT.

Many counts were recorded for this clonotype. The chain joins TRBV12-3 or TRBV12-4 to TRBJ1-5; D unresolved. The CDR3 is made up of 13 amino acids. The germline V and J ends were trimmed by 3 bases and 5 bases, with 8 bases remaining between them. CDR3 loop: CASSLMRYQPQHF. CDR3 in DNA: TGTGCCAGCAGTTTGATGAGGTATCAGCCCCAGCATTTT.

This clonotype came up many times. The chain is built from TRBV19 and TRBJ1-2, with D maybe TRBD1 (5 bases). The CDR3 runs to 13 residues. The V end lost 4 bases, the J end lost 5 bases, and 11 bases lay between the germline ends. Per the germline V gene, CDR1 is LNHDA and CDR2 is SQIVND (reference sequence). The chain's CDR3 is CASSTGGGYGYTF. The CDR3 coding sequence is TGTGCCAGTAGTACCGGTGGGGGTTATGGCTACACCTTC.

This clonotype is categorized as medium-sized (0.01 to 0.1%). The CDR3 coding sequence is TGTGCCAGCAGCTCAATCCAGGGTTGGCATCAGCCCCAGCATTTT. Residues: CASSSIQGWHQPQHF. The chain recombines TRBV11-2 with TRBJ1-5, with a weak D call TRBD1 (5 bases). V was shortened by 4 bases and J by 5 bases, with 15 bases between the two germline ends. The CDR3 contains 15 residues. Germline V gives CDR1 SGHAT, CDR2 FQNNGV.

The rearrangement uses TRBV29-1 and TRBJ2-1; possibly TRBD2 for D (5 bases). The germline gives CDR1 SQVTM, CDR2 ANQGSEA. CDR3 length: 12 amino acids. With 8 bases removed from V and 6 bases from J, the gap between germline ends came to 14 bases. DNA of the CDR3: TGCAGCCCCTGGACTGGCCCCAATGAGCAGTTCTTC. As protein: CSPWTGPNEQFF.

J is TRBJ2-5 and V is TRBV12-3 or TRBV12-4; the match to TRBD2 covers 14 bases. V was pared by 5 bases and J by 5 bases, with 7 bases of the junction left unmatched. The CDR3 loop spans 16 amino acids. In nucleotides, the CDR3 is TGTGCCAGCAGTAAAAGGACTAGCGGGGGGCCGGAGACCCAGTACTTC. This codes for CASSKRTSGGPETQYF.

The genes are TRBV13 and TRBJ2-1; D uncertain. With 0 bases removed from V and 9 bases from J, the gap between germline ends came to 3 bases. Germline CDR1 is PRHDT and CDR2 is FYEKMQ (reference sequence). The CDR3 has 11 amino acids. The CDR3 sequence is CASSLGREQFF. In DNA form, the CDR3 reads TGTGCCAGCAGCTTAGGACGTGAGCAGTTCTTC.

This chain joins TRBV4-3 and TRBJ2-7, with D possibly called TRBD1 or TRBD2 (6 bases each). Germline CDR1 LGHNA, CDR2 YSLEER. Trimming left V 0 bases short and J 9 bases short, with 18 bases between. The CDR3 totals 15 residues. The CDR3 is CASSQETGTGAGQYF. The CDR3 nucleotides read TGCGCCAGCAGCCAAGAAACCGGGACGGGGGCCGGGCAGTACTTC.

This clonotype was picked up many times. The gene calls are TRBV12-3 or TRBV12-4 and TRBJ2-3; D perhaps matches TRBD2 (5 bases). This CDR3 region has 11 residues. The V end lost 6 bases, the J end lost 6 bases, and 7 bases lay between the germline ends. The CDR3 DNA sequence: TGTGCCAGCAGGGAGGAGGATACGCAGTATTTT. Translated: CASREEDTQYF.

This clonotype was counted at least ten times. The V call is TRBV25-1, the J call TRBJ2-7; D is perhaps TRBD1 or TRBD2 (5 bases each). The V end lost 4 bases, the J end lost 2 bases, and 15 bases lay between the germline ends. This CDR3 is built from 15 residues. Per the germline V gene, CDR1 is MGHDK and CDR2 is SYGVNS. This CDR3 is CASSGPGRTTYEQYF. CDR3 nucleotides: TGTGCCAGCAGTGGCCCGGGACGGACGACCTACGAGCAGTACTTC.

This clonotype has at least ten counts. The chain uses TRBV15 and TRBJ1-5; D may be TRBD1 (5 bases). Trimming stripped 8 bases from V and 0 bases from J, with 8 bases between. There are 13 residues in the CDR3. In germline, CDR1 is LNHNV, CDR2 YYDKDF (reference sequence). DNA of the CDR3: TGTGCCACCGCCCAGGGTAGCAATCAGCCCCAGCATTTT. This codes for CATAQGSNQPQHF.

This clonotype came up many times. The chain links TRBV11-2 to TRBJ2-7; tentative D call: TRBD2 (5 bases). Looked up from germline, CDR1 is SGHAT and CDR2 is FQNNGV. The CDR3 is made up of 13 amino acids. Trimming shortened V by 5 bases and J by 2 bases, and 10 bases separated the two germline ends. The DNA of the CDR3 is TGTGCCAGCAGCCCGACTACCGCCTACGAGCAGTACTTC. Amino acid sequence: CASSPTTAYEQYF.

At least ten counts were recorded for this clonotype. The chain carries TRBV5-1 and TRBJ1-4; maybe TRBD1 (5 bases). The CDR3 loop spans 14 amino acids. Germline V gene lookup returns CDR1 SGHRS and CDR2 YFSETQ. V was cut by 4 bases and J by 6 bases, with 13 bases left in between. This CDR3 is CASSHSDRYEKLFF. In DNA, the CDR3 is TGCGCCAGCAGCCACAGCGACAGATATGAAAAACTGTTTTTT.

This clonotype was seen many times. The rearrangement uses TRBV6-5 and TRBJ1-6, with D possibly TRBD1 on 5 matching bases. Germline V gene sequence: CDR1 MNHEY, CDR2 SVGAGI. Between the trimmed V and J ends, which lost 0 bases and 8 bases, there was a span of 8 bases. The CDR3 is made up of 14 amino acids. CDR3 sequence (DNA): TGTGCCAGCAGTTACTCGCGGGGCCATTCACCCCTCCACTTT. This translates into CASSYSRGHSPLHF.